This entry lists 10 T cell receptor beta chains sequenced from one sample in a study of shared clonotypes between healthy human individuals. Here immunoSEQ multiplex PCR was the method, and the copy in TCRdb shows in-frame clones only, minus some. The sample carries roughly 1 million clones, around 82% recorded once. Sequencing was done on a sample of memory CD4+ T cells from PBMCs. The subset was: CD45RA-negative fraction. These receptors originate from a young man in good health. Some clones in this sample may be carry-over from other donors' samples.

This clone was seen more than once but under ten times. CDR3 DNA sequence: TGTGCCAGCAGGAGGGACAGGGGGTATGAAAAACTGTTTTTT. Amino acids: CASRRDRGYEKLFF. The chain has TRBV28 and TRBJ1-4; TRBD1 matches at 11 bases. The trim removed 6 bases at V and 6 bases at J, leaving 3 bases unmatched. The germline gives CDR1 MDHEN, CDR2 SYDVKM. The CDR3 runs 14 residues.

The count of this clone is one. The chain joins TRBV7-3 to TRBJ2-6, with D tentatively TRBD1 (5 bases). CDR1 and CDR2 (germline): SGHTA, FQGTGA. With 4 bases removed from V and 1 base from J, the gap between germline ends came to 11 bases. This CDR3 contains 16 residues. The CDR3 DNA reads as TGTGCCAGCAGCTCACACCAGGGTTCTGGGGCCAACGTCCTGACTTTC. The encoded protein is CASSSHQGSGANVLTF.

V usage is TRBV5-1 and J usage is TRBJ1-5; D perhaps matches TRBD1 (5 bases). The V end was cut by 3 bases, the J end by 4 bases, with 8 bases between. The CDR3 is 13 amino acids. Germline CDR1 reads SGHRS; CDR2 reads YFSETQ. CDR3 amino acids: CASSSGTNQPQHF. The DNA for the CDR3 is TGCGCCAGCAGCTCCGGGACGAATCAGCCCCAGCATTTT.

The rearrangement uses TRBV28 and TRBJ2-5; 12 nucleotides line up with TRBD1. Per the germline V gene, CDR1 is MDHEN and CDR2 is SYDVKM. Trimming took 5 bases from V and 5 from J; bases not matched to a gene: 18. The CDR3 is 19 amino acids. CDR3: CASSPRPGTGGPVGETQYF. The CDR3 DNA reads TGTGCCAGCAGTCCTCGTCCCGGGACAGGGGGCCCGGTGGGGGAGACCCAGTACTTC. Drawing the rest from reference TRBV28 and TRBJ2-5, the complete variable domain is DVKVTQSSRYLVKRTGEKVFLECVQDMDHENMFWYRQDPGLGLRLIYFSYDVKMKEKGDIPEGYSVSREKKERFSLILESASTNQTSMYLCASSPRPGTGGPVGETQYFGPGTRLLVL.

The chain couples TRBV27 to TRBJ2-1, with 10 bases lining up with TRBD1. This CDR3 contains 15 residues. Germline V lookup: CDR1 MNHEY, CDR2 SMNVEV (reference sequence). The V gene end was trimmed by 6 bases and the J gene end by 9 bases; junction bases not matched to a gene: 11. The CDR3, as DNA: TGTGCCAGCAGCTCCCGGGACAGGGGATTTAGTGAGCAGTTCTTC. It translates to CASSSRDRGFSEQFF.

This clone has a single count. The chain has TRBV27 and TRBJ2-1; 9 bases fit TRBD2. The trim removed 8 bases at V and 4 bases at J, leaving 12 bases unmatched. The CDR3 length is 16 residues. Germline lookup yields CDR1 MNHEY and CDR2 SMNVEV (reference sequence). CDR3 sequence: CASGSWAGGGYNEQFF. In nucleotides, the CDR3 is TGTGCCAGCGGCTCCTGGGCGGGAGGGGGGTACAATGAGCAGTTCTTC.

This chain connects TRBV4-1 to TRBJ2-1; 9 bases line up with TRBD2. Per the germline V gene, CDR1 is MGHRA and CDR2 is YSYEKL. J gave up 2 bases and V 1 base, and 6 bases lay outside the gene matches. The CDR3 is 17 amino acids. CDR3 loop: CASSQGIGTSTYNEQFF. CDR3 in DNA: TGCGCCAGCAGCCAAGGGATTGGGACTAGCACCTACAATGAGCAGTTCTTC.

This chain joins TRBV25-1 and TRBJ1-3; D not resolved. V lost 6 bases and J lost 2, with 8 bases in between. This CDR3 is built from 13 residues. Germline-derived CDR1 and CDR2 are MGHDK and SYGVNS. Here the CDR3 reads CASRDWAGNTIYF. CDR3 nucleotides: TGTGCCAGCAGGGACTGGGCTGGAAACACCATATATTTT.

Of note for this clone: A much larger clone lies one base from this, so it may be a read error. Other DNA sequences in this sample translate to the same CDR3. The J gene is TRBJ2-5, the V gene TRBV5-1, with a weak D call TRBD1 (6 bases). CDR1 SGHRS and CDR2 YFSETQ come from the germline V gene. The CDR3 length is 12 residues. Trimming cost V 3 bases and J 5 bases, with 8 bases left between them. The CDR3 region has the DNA TGCGCCAGCAGCTCCCAGGGGGAGACCCAGTACTTC. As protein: CASSSQGETQYF. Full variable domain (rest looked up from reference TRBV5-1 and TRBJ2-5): KAGVTQTPRYLIKTRGQQVTLSCSPISGHRSVSWYQQTPGQGLQFLFEYFSETQRNKGNFPGRFSGRQFSNSRSEMNVSTLELGDSALYLCASSSQGETQYFGPGTRLLVL.

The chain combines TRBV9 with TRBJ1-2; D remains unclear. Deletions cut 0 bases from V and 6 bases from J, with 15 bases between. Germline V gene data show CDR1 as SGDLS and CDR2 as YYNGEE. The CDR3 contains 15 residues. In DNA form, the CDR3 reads TGTGCCAGCAGCGTAGGAGGACTCCTCACGGATGGCTACACCTTC. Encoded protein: CASSVGGLLTDGYTF.